This TCR beta chain emerged from a study of radiotherapy plus CTLA-4 blockade in lung cancer. On this clone itself: Its specificity is not known.

Assay used: immunoSEQ multiplex PCR; TCRdb lists only in-frame clones, some missing. The data hold about 120,000 clones, with around 89% observed a single time. Study-wide results and limits: In blood, tumor-derived TCR clones expanded after radiotherapy plus ipilimumab.

The junction had 17 bases not matched to a gene; V was cut back by 7 bases and J by 3 bases. Germline-derived CDR1 and CDR2 are LNHDA and SQIVND (reference sequence). CDR3 length: 17 amino acids. Those with chemo-refractory metastatic non-small-cell lung cancer were treated with focal radiation combined with CTLA-4 blockade using ipilimumab. The sequence came from a human donor with non-small cell lung cancer that progressed on radiotherapy plus ipilimumab. Sequences were derived from peripheral blood, sampled from a patient treated with radiotherapy plus ipilimumab. The chain employs TRBV19 and TRBJ1-1; TRBD1 agrees at 7 bases. The CDR3 region has the DNA TGTGCCAGTACCCTCATGACAGGGAAAAGGGGGGACACTGAAGCTTTCTTT. It codes for CASTLMTGKRGDTEAFF.